This T cell receptor beta chain was obtained from a study of pediatric ulcerative colitis. Findings and caveats of the study: Clonal expansions reduced rectal repertoire diversity in acute severe colitis.

The data were produced by immunoSEQ multiplex PCR, yet TCRdb's version contains in-frame clones alone and is incomplete. The sample yields about 60,000 clones, approximately 87% seen once. Concerning this clone itself: Its antigen is not identified.

This clonotype was sampled from a boy younger than 18 who was a control in a study of pediatric ulcerative colitis. The sample was blood.

CDR3 sequence reads: CASSYWFQSPSGANVLTF. CDR3 in DNA: TGTGCCAGCTCCTACTGGTTTCAGAGTCCATCTGGGGCCAACGTCCTGACTTTC. The chain couples TRBV19 to TRBJ2-6; D call uncertain. The CDR3 consists of 18 residues. V lost 9 bases and J 1 base, leaving 22 bases between the germline ends. Germline V CDR1 and CDR2: LNHDA, SQIVND (reference sequence).